Following are 27 T cell receptor beta chains from one sample sequenced in a study of prognosis after radiotherapy for stage I lung cancer. The authors amplified TCR beta CDR3 from genomic DNA using two-round multiplex PCR. First-round PCR, the initial amplification, used primers specific to each TRBV and TRBJ gene. TCRdb processed the multiplex PCR reads anew with MiXCR; each CDR3 protein has one entry. The data hold about 31,000 distinct CDR3 sequences, with less than 35% observed a single time. Sequenced here: PBMCs, sampled before or after stereotactic body radiation therapy (not recorded which). The receptors here all came from a donor older than 45 with non-small cell lung cancer.

Only a few counts were recorded for this clonotype. V is TRBV20-1 and J is TRBJ2-5, with TRBD2 matching 8 bases. The trim removed 0 bases at V and 1 base at J, leaving 7 bases unmatched. This CDR3 is 16 amino acids long. CDR1 and CDR2 from the germline V gene are DFQATT and SNEGSKA (reference sequence). CDR3: CSARDGGGRSQETQYF. CDR3 nucleotide sequence: TGCAGTGCTAGAGATGGGGGCGGGAGGTCCCAAGAGACCCAGTACTTC.

The chain is built from TRBV27 and TRBJ2-2; 7 bases fit TRBD2. Germline V gives CDR1 MNHEY, CDR2 SMNVEV (reference sequence). Trimming took 8 bases from V and 6 from J; bases not matched to a gene: 9. The CDR3 covers 14 residues. DNA for the CDR3: TGTGCCAGCTCCATAATGGGGGGGGCCGGGGAGCTGTTTTTT. Its protein is CASSIMGGAGELFF.

Concerning this clonotype: The junction departs from germline at one end; a sequencing error may be responsible. The chain links TRBV6-1 to TRBJ2-7; 10 bases align to TRBD1. Germline CDR1 is MNHNS and CDR2 is SASEGT. This CDR3 has 16 residues. The chain's CDR3 is CASSELWTGGPYEQYF. CDR3 DNA sequence: TGTGCCAGTAGTGAACTCTGGACAGGGGGTCCCTACGAGCAGTACTTC.

This clonotype occurred many times. The rearrangement uses TRBV11-1 and TRBJ2-7, with TRBD2 identical over 11 bases. The CDR3 covers 14 residues. Germline lookup yields CDR1 SGHAT and CDR2 FQDESV (reference sequence). With V trimmed by 6 bases and J by 9 bases, 10 bases remained unmatched. This CDR3 reads CASSFRLAGPVQYF. The DNA of the CDR3 is TGTGCCAGCAGTTTTCGACTAGCGGGGCCCGTGCAGTACTTC. Filled out from reference TRBV11-1 and TRBJ2-7, the complete variable domain reads EAEVAQSPRYKITEKSQAVAFWCDPISGHATLYWYRQILGQGPELLVQFQDESVVDDSQLPKDRFSAERLKGVDSTLKIQPAELGDSAMYLCASSFRLAGPVQYFGPGTRLTVT.

This clonotype appeared many times. This sequence joins TRBV6-5 and TRBJ1-2; D is unclear. Germline CDR1 is MNHEY and CDR2 is SVGAGI. V shed 3 bases and J shed 0 bases, with 11 bases lying between them. CDR3 length: 15 amino acids. Here the CDR3 reads CASSYGSGPNYGYTF. Here the CDR3 DNA reads TGTGCCAGCAGTTATGGGTCGGGCCCTAACTATGGCTACACCTTC.

As to this clonotype: At one of its ends the junction is not consistent with the germline gene, which may arise from a read error. The chain has TRBV6-4 and TRBJ2-3; no definite D call. Per germline, CDR1 MRHNA and CDR2 SNTAGT. CDR3 size: 15 residues. The CDR3 nucleotides are TGTGCCAGCAGACATCGAGTCGGAAGCACAGATACACAGTATTTT. Translated, it gives CASRHRVGSTDTQYF.

The chain uses TRBV7-3 and TRBJ2-1, with unresolved D. V shed 2 bases and J shed 4 bases, with 6 bases lying between them. There are 13 residues in the CDR3. CDR1 and CDR2 from the germline V gene are SGHTA and FQGTGA. The DNA of the CDR3 is TGTGCCAGCAGCTTAGCCCGGTACAATGAGCAGTTCTTC. Amino acids: CASSLARYNEQFF. Full variable domain (missing parts from reference TRBV7-3 and TRBJ2-1): GAGVSQTPSNKVTEKGKYVELRCDPISGHTALYWYRQSLGQGPEFLIYFQGTGAADDSGLPNDRFFAVRPEGSVSTLKIQRTERGDSAVYLCASSLARYNEQFFGPGTRLTVL.

This clonotype showed up many times. The chain employs TRBV7-9 and TRBJ2-6; D is possibly TRBD1 or TRBD2 (5 bases each). Trimming removed 3 bases from V and 0 bases from J, with 12 bases in between. Germline V gene lookup returns CDR1 SEHNR and CDR2 FQNEAQ (reference sequence). The length of the CDR3 is 17 residues. CDR3 residues: CASSFSGAPSGANVLTF. CDR3 bases: TGTGCCAGCAGCTTCTCCGGGGCCCCCTCTGGGGCCAACGTCCTGACTTTC.

The CDR3 sequence: CASRTWAVGRYEQYF. In nucleotides, the CDR3 is TGTGCCAGCAGAACTTGGGCGGTGGGGCGCTACGAGCAGTACTTC. V and J are TRBV28 and TRBJ2-7, with a weak D call TRBD1 (5 bases). The CDR3 is made up of 15 amino acids. The germline CDR1 and CDR2 sequences are MDHEN and SYDVKM. V gave up 6 bases and J gave up 3 bases, with 18 bases separating them.

This clonotype came up many times. Lacking the conserved final phenylalanine or tryptophan, this CDR3 likely reflects a read error. The chain is built from TRBV20-1 and TRBJ1-4; 9 nucleotides align to TRBD1. Germline V gives CDR1 DFQATT, CDR2 SNEGSKA (reference sequence). The CDR3 has 14 amino acids. The junction had 6 bases not matched to a gene; V was cut back by 3 bases and J by 7 bases. The CDR3 loop is CSARQTGGVEKLFL. The DNA of the CDR3 is TGCAGTGCTAGGCAGACAGGGGGAGTTGAAAAACTGTTTCTT.

This clonotype was counted ten times or more. The chain uses TRBV19 and TRBJ2-7, with D maybe TRBD1 (6 bases). Between the trimmed V and J ends, which lost 3 bases and 1 base, there was a span of 13 bases. Germline V CDR1 and CDR2: LNHDA, SQIVND (reference sequence). This CDR3 comprises 15 residues. CDR3 residues: CASSIMGQASYEQYF. In DNA, the CDR3 is TGTGCCAGTAGTATTATGGGACAAGCATCCTACGAGCAGTACTTC.

At least ten counts were recorded for this clonotype. The gene calls are TRBV6-1 and TRBJ1-1; a weak D match, TRBD1 (5 bases). This CDR3 region has 15 residues. The germline V and J ends were trimmed by 5 bases and 0 bases, with 13 bases remaining between them. Germline V lookup: CDR1 MNHNS, CDR2 SASEGT. This CDR3 reads CASSLTQGMNTEAFF. As DNA, the CDR3 is TGTGCCAGCAGTCTCACGCAGGGCATGAACACTGAAGCTTTCTTT.

The chain combines TRBV2 with TRBJ2-1, with 7 bases matching TRBD1. The CDR3 runs to 15 residues. Germline V CDR1 and CDR2: SNHLY, FYNNEI. The V segment lost 4 bases and the J segment 1 base; nucleotides outside the gene matches: 4. The CDR3 here is CASSVEDRSYNEQFF. The CDR3 nucleotides are TGTGCCAGCAGTGTCGAGGACAGGTCCTACAATGAGCAGTTCTTC.

With respect to this clonotype: This may be a read error: a much more frequent sequence differs by one nucleotide. V gene TRBV6-1 combines with J gene TRBJ2-5, with TRBD2 matching 11 bases. V was clipped by 8 bases and J by 3 bases; unmatched bases: 11. The CDR3 covers 16 residues. Germline CDR1 is MNHNS and CDR2 is SASEGT. The CDR3 is CASRHFPLAGEETQYF. CDR3 bases: TGTGCCAGCCGACACTTCCCACTAGCGGGAGAAGAGACCCAGTACTTC.

At least ten counts were recorded for this clonotype. J is TRBJ1-5 and V is TRBV12-3 or TRBV12-4; D not resolved. The ends were cut back, 4 bases at V and 2 bases at J, with 12 bases in the middle. The CDR3 is made up of 15 amino acids. The CDR3 loop is CASSSFRRGNQPQHF. In DNA, the CDR3 is TGTGCCAGCAGTTCTTTCCGACGGGGCAATCAGCCCCAGCATTTT.

The sample holds many counts of this clonotype. The gene calls are TRBV6-1 and TRBJ2-3; 10 nucleotides align to TRBD2. V lost 3 bases, J lost 4 bases, and 1 base stayed unmatched. The CDR3 length is 14 residues. Germline V gene sequence: CDR1 MNHNS, CDR2 SASEGT. CDR3 nucleotides: TGTGCCAGCAGTGAGCTAGCGGGAGCAGATACGCAGTATTTT. As protein: CASSELAGADTQYF.

This clonotype was seen many times. V usage is TRBV6-1 and J usage is TRBJ1-1; D call uncertain. The CDR3 covers 14 residues. CDR1 MNHNS and CDR2 SASEGT come from the germline V gene. Deletions cut 7 bases from V and 6 bases from J, with 18 bases between. The CDR3 spells CASTHGLKGAEAFF. The CDR3 DNA reads TGTGCCAGCACCCACGGGCTAAAGGGCGCTGAAGCTTTCTTT.

This clonotype was seen ten or more times. The V call is TRBV30, the J call TRBJ1-5, with D possibly TRBD1 on 5 matching bases. This CDR3 has 12 residues. CDR1 and CDR2 from the germline V gene are GTSNPN and SVGIG (reference sequence). The V end lost 5 bases, the J end lost 4 bases, and 9 bases lay between the germline ends. This CDR3 is CAWGGGNQPQHF. The CDR3 DNA reads TGTGCCTGGGGGGGGGGTAATCAGCCCCAGCATTTT.

This clonotype was counted at least ten times. The CDR3 reads CASTQSYGYTF. CDR3 sequence (DNA): TGTGCCAGCACGCAGAGTTATGGCTACACCTTC. V is TRBV5-8 and J is TRBJ1-2, with D hard to call. Trimming removed 6 bases at V and 5 bases at J, with 8 bases between. Looked up from germline, CDR1 is SGHTS and CDR2 is YDEGEE. The CDR3 has 11 amino acids.

As regards this clonotype: At one end, the junction sequence differs from germline, possibly due to a read error. The genes are TRBV11-2 and TRBJ2-3; the match to TRBD2 covers 9 bases. The CDR3 runs 17 residues. CDR1 is SGHAT and CDR2 is FQNNGV in the germline V gene. The CDR3 sequence is CASSLGRISGSTDAQYF. DNA of the CDR3: TGTGCCAGCAGCTTAGGTCGTATTAGCGGGAGCACAGATGCGCAGTATTTT.

Remarks on this clonotype: Being one base from a much bigger clone, this may be a read error. The CDR3 DNA sequence: TGTGCCAGCAGCTTGAACGATGGCACCGGGGAGCTGTTTTTT. This codes for CASSLNDGTGELFF. The genes are TRBV9 and TRBJ2-2; no reliable D call. V was trimmed by 4 bases and J by 4 bases, leaving 11 bases between them. CDR1 is SGDLS and CDR2 is YYNGEE in the germline V gene. CDR3 size: 14 residues.

This clonotype appeared many times. The genes are TRBV5-1 and TRBJ1-6; no clear D. This CDR3 is 13 amino acids long. Germline V CDR1 and CDR2: SGHRS, YFSETQ. The V gene lost 6 bases and the J gene lost 5 bases, with 9 bases spanning the gap. This CDR3 reads CASTNGNNSPLHF. The CDR3 DNA reads TGCGCCAGCACCAACGGGAATAATTCACCCCTCCACTTT.

The J gene is TRBJ2-1, the V gene TRBV27; unclear D gene. Germline lookup yields CDR1 MNHEY and CDR2 SMNVEV (reference sequence). The V end lost 5 bases, the J end lost 5 bases, and 10 bases lay between the germline ends. The CDR3 sequence is 13 residues long. This chain's CDR3 is CASSATLNNEQFF. The CDR3 DNA sequence: TGTGCCAGCAGTGCTACTCTTAACAATGAGCAGTTCTTC.

This chain uses TRBV3-1 with TRBJ2-3; D is undetermined. Germline assignment: CDR1 LGHDT and CDR2 YNNKEL (reference sequence). V was shortened by 2 bases and J by 4 bases, with 10 bases between the two germline ends. The CDR3 has 14 amino acids. For the CDR3, the DNA is TGTGCCAGCAGCCAACTTCGAAGCGCAGATACGCAGTATTTT. Amino acid sequence: CASSQLRSADTQYF.

This clonotype was detected only once. The J gene is TRBJ2-7, the V gene TRBV10-1; no clear D gene. The V end lost 5 bases, the J end lost 3 bases, and 11 bases lay between the germline ends. The V gene's germline CDR1 is WNHNN and CDR2 SYGVQD (reference sequence). The CDR3 loop spans 13 amino acids. As DNA, the CDR3 is TGCGCCAGCAGTCTAGACCTCGGCTACGAGCAGTACTTC. It codes for CASSLDLGYEQYF.

This clonotype was found many times. This rearrangement joins TRBV4-1 to TRBJ1-2, with unresolved D. Trimming removed 3 bases at V and 3 bases at J, with 14 bases between. The CDR3 spans 15 residues. Germline V gives CDR1 MGHRA, CDR2 YSYEKL. CDR3 coding DNA: TGCGCCAGCAGCCACGGCGTCTACGGGGACTATGGCTACACCTTC. This sequence encodes CASSHGVYGDYGYTF.

This clonotype came up once. The chain is built from TRBV27 and TRBJ2-6; 7 nucleotides align to TRBD1. Germline V CDR1 and CDR2: MNHEY, SMNVEV (reference sequence). This CDR3 region has 19 residues. With V trimmed by 5 bases and J by 2 bases, 15 bases remained unmatched. The CDR3 DNA reads TGTGCCAGCAGTCCCGGGACGGGACAGATCTTGGCTGGGGCCAACGTCCTGACTTTC. Amino acids: CASSPGTGQILAGANVLTF.